Below, one TCR beta chain is given with its context. This record comes from a study of blood T cell repertoires in COVID-19. Sequenced by immunoSEQ multiplex PCR; TCRdb stores in-frame clones only, minus some. The sample contains some 130,000 clones, approximately 81% of which appear only once. Trimming removed 1 base from V and 9 bases from J, with 13 bases in between. CDR3 size: 14 residues. CDR1 and CDR2 (germline): SNHLY, FYNNEI. The clonotype originates from a middle-aged man with acute COVID-19. The sequenced sample consisted of PBMCs or T cells enriched from blood (not recorded which). The rearrangement uses TRBV2 and TRBJ2-1; D perhaps matches TRBD2 (5 bases). CDR3 protein: CASSEDPSSCEQFF. CDR3 in DNA: TGTGCCAGCAGTGAAGACCCCTCTAGCTGTGAGCAGTTCTTC.